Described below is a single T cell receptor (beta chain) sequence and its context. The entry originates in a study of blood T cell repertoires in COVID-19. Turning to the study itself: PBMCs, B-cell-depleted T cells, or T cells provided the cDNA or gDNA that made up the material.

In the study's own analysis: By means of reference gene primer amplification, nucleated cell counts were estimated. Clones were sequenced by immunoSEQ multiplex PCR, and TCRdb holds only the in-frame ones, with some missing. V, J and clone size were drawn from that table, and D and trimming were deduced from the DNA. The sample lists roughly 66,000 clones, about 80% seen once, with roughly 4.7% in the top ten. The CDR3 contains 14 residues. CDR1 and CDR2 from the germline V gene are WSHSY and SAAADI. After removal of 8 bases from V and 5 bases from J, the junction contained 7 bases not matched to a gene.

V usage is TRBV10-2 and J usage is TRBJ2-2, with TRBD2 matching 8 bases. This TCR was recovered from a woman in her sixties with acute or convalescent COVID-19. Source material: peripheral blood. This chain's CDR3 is CASGSGEDTGELFF. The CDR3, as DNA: TGCGCCAGCGGTAGCGGGGAGGATACCGGGGAGCTGTTTTTT.